A single sample is the source of the 3 T cell receptor beta chains below, sequenced in a study of blood T cell repertoires in COVID-19. Profiling relied on immunoSEQ multiplex PCR, and the TCRdb table lists in-frame clones only, not all of them. The sample contains about 52,000 clones, 85% of which appear only once. The specimen sequenced was peripheral blood. The receptors come from a human donor in a cohort sampled during active COVID-19.

This chain links TRBV19 with TRBJ1-5; possibly TRBD1 for D (6 bases). V was cut by 2 bases and J by 1 base, with 15 bases left in between. The CDR3 is 17 residues long. Germline lookup yields CDR1 LNHDA and CDR2 SQIVND (reference sequence). The CDR3 region is CASSIYAGGQSNQPQHF. The CDR3 bases are TGTGCCAGTAGTATATATGCGGGAGGACAGAGCAATCAGCCCCAGCATTTT.

The CDR3 DNA follows: TGCGCCAGCAGCTTGGGGCAAAGCTATGGCTACACCTTC. This sequence encodes CASSLGQSYGYTF. V and J are TRBV5-1 and TRBJ1-2; no definite D call. Germline V lookup: CDR1 SGHRS, CDR2 YFSETQ. The CDR3 loop spans 13 amino acids. Trimming pared 0 bases from V and 4 bases from J, leaving 7 bases between.

The chain recombines TRBV3-1 (or the pseudogene TRBV3-2) with TRBJ1-3, with 7 bases that match TRBD1. V lost 1 base and J lost 1; bases outside the gene matches: 10. CDR1 and CDR2 (germline): LGHDT, YNNKEL (reference sequence). This CDR3 spans 18 amino acids. The CDR3 region is CASSQGPGQSFSGNTIYF. CDR3 nucleotide sequence: TGTGCCAGCAGCCAAGGGCCGGGACAGAGTTTTTCTGGAAACACCATATATTTT.